This is a list of T cell receptor beta chains from one sample in a study of T-cell reconstitution after alpha-beta-depleted transplantation in children. TCRdb recomputed calls from the PCR reads with MiXCR, one row per CDR3 protein. The repertoire holds 200,000 or so distinct CDR3 sequences, with just under 6.5% as singletons. Sequencing was performed on PBMCs, taken before TCRalphabeta/CD19-depleted stem cell transplant. The receptors stem from a girl in the first two years of life with combined immunodeficiency, due to receive a stem cell transplant. Both conserved end residues are part of each CDR3. The D gene is left open where the match is weak. The size entry is marked missing in some rows and otherwise reads once, few, many or a size class.

d_call: TRBD2; v_call: TRBV11-2; clone_size: many; j_call: TRBJ2-1; cdr3_aa: CASSLALAGKYNEQFF; cdr3_nt: TGTGCCAGCAGCTTAGCCCTAGCGGGGAAGTACAATGAGCAGTTCTTC
d_call: TRBD2; v_call: TRBV5-1; clone_size: few; j_call: TRBJ2-1; cdr3_aa: CASSLAGGPNNEQFF; cdr3_nt: TGCGCCAGCTCCTTAGCGGGAGGGCCAAACAATGAGCAGTTCTTC
d_call: TRBD2; v_call: TRBV12-3/TRBV12-4; clone_size: many; j_call: TRBJ2-3; cdr3_aa: CASPAGGGPGTDTQYF; cdr3_nt: TGTGCCAGCCCAGCCGGGGGGGGGCCAGGCACAGATACGCAGTATTTT
d_call: TRBD1; v_call: TRBV6-4; clone_size: few; j_call: TRBJ1-4; cdr3_aa: CASSDALELRDRVENEKLFF; cdr3_nt: TGTGCCAGCAGTGACGCCCTGGAGCTCCGGGACAGAGTAGAAAATGAAAAACTGTTTTTT
d_call: TRBD1; v_call: TRBV27; clone_size: many; j_call: TRBJ2-7; cdr3_aa: CASSSGTGGHEQYF; cdr3_nt: TGTGCCAGCAGTTCCGGGACAGGGGGGCACGAGCAGTACTTC
d_call: NA; v_call: TRBV29-1; clone_size: many; j_call: TRBJ2-1; cdr3_aa: CSPTLLGGSYNEQFF; cdr3_nt: TGCAGCCCCACTCTCCTAGGGGGCTCCTACAATGAGCAGTTCTTC
d_call: NA; v_call: TRBV2; clone_size: many; j_call: TRBJ1-6; cdr3_aa: CASSDPPSSYNSPLHF; cdr3_nt: TGTGCCAGCAGTGATCCTCCGAGCTCCTATAATTCACCCCTCCACTTT
d_call: TRBD2; v_call: TRBV7-6; clone_size: NA; j_call: TRBJ2-1; cdr3_aa: CASSSLAGSSYNEQFF; cdr3_nt: TGTGCCAGCAGCTCCTTAGCGGGGAGCTCCTACAATGAGCAGTTCTTC
d_call: TRBD2; v_call: TRBV20-1; clone_size: many; j_call: TRBJ2-7; cdr3_aa: CSASPWGTSGIRSEQYF; cdr3_nt: TGCAGTGCTAGTCCCTGGGGGACTAGCGGGATACGAAGTGAGCAGTACTTC
d_call: NA; v_call: TRBV7-6; clone_size: few; j_call: TRBJ2-7; cdr3_aa: CASSIRGRDPEEQYF; cdr3_nt: TGTGCCAGCAGCATCCGAGGCCGGGACCCCGAAGAGCAGTACTTC
d_call: NA; v_call: TRBV7-2; clone_size: NA; j_call: TRBJ2-7; cdr3_aa: CASSEMGIGNEQYF; cdr3_nt: TGTGCCAGCAGCGAAATGGGGATTGGGAACGAGCAGTACTTC
d_call: NA; v_call: TRBV4-3; clone_size: many; j_call: TRBJ1-2; cdr3_aa: CASSQDSGVYGYTF; cdr3_nt: TGCGCCAGCAGCCAAGATTCCGGGGTCTATGGCTACACCTTC
d_call: TRBD1; v_call: TRBV29-1; clone_size: few; j_call: TRBJ1-1; cdr3_aa: CSVYGQAMMNTEAFF; cdr3_nt: TGCAGCGTTTACGGACAGGCCATGATGAACACTGAAGCTTTCTTT